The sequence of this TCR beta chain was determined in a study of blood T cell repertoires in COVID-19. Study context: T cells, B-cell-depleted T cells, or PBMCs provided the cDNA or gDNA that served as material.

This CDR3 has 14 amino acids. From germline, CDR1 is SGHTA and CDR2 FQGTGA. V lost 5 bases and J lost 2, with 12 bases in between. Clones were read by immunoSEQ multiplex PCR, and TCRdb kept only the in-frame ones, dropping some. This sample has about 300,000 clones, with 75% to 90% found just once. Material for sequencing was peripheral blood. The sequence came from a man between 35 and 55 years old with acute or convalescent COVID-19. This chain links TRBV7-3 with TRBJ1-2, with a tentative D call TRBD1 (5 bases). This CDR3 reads CASSPGSPNYGYTF. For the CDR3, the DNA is TGTGCCAGCAGCCCAGGGTCCCCGAACTATGGCTACACCTTC.